One sample yielded the 11 T cell receptor beta chains listed below, sequenced in a study of blood T cells in healthy people across ages. Next came a second PCR, run for about 6 to 11 cycles, which used a sample-barcoded 5' primer along with a J-beta primer mix. TCRdb re-called the 5' RACE reads with MiXCR, one entry per CDR3 protein. The repertoire holds over 1,500,000 distinct CDR3 sequences, with roughly 43% as singletons. Sequencing used blood. The receptor set was obtained from a human donor in good health.

The V call is TRBV9, the J call TRBJ2-3; D may be TRBD1 or TRBD2 (5 bases each). V gave up 4 bases and J gave up 8 bases, with 17 bases separating them. From germline, CDR1 is SGDLS and CDR2 YYNGEE. This CDR3 has 14 residues. CDR3 coding DNA: TGTGCCAGCAGCCCGACTCTCGTTGGGACTACGCAGTATTTT. Translation gives CASSPTLVGTTQYF.

This chain uses TRBV9 with TRBJ2-4, with D perhaps TRBD2 (6 bases). The tail of the sequence fits TRBJ2-7 better, so the J call may be wrong. Germline loops: CDR1 SGDLS, CDR2 YYNGEE. CDR3 length: 14 residues. CDR3: CASSVGGLKYEQYF. In DNA form, the CDR3 reads TGTGCCAGCAGCGTAGGGGGACTCAAATACGAGCAGTACTTC.

The V call is TRBV29-1, the J call TRBJ2-3; D ambiguous. The CDR3 has 14 residues. Germline V gene sequence: CDR1 SQVTM, CDR2 ANQGSEA. Trimming removed 6 bases from V and 3 bases from J, with 16 bases in between. The CDR3 DNA reads as TGCAGCGTCGACCATGGGGTTGAAACAGATACGCAGTATTTT. Residues: CSVDHGVETDTQYF.

Comment on this clonotype: A read error is possible here, since a much larger clone lies one base away. V and J are TRBV12-3 or TRBV12-4 and TRBJ2-5; D is possibly TRBD1 or TRBD2 (6 bases each). The V end was cut by 5 bases, the J end by 11 bases, with 15 bases between. The CDR3 loop spans 12 amino acids. CDR3 in amino acids: CASSARRGEQYF. CDR3 sequence (DNA): TGTGCCAGCAGTGCTCGGAGGGGGGAGCAGTACTTC.

This chain joins TRBV7-2 and TRBJ1-1; perhaps TRBD1 as D (5 bases). Germline V gene sequence: CDR1 SGHTA, CDR2 FQGNSA. Trimming removed 8 bases at V and 4 bases at J, with 14 bases between. This CDR3 region has 13 residues. The CDR3 here is CASGAYGITEAFF. The CDR3 DNA reads TGTGCCAGCGGGGCTTATGGTATCACTGAAGCTTTCTTT. The entire variable domain, with the rest obtained from reference TRBV7-2 and TRBJ1-1, is as follows: GAGVSQSPSNKVTEKGKDVELRCDPISGHTALYWYRQSLGQGLEFLIYFQGNSAPDKSGLPSDRFSAERTGGSVSTLTIQRTQQEDSAVYLCASGAYGITEAFFGQGTRLTVV.

V and J are TRBV20-1 and TRBJ1-1, with TRBD1 matching 7 bases. V trimming: 3 bases; J trimming: 6 bases; junction bases outside the gene matches: 10. The germline gives CDR1 DFQATT, CDR2 SNEGSKA (reference sequence). CDR3 length equals 14 residues. DNA for the CDR3: TGCAGTGCTAGGGAACCGACAGGGATTCCTGAAGCTTTCTTT. Its protein product is CSAREPTGIPEAFF.

The V call is TRBV6-6, the J call TRBJ2-3; 9 nucleotides line up with TRBD1. The CDR3 is 14 amino acids. CDR1 and CDR2 from the germline V gene are MNHNY and SVGAGI (reference sequence). Germline trimming cut 6 bases from V and 3 bases from J; bases unmatched to any gene: 4. CDR3 sequence reads: CASSIQGATDTQYF. The DNA of the CDR3 is TGTGCCAGCAGCATACAGGGGGCTACAGATACGCAGTATTTT.

The J gene is TRBJ2-1, the V gene TRBV12-3 or TRBV12-4; 7 bases fit TRBD2. V gave up 3 bases and J gave up 6 bases; unmatched junction bases: 8. There are 15 residues in the CDR3. The CDR3 sequence: CASSLVAGDFNEQFF. The CDR3 DNA reads as TGTGCCAGCAGTTTGGTGGCGGGGGACTTCAATGAGCAGTTCTTC.

This clonotype was observed a handful of times. The chain is built from TRBV29-1 and TRBJ2-7; D unclear. Trimming removed 5 bases at V and 2 bases at J, with 13 bases between. Per the germline V gene, CDR1 is SQVTM and CDR2 is ANQGSEA. CDR3 length: 13 amino acids. This CDR3 reads CSVSGQSTYEQYF. The CDR3 nucleotides are TGCAGCGTTTCAGGCCAGTCGACCTACGAGCAGTACTTC.

The rearrangement links TRBV5-1 to TRBJ2-7; TRBD2 matches at 7 bases. Per the germline V gene, CDR1 is SGHRS and CDR2 is YFSETQ. Trimming took 1 base from V and 7 from J; bases not matched to a gene: 11. This CDR3 region has 15 residues. The CDR3 here is CASSLRQGGLEEQYF. In DNA form, the CDR3 reads TGCGCCAGCAGCTTGAGGCAGGGAGGGTTGGAAGAGCAGTACTTC.

This sequence joins TRBV25-1 and TRBJ1-6; no clear D. Germline CDR1 MGHDK, CDR2 SYGVNS. The CDR3 contains 12 residues. V dropped 6 bases and J dropped 5 bases, with 5 bases sitting between them. The CDR3 DNA follows: TGTGCCAGCAGGGACGATAATTCACCCCTCCACTTT. This codes for CASRDDNSPLHF.